This TCR beta chain was sequenced during a study of blood T cell repertoires in COVID-19. About the study: PBMCs, B-cell-depleted T cells, or T cells were the source of the cDNA or gDNA that made up the material.

CDR1 KGHSH and CDR2 LQKENI come from the germline V gene. J lost 8 bases, V lost 2 bases, and 7 bases had no gene match. The CDR3 has 16 amino acids. Participants' own reports of clinical history determined their cohort assignment. Assay: immunoSEQ multiplex PCR; the TCRdb copy retains only in-frame clones and omits some. Counted here are about 160,000 clones, more than 75% occurring once; the ten biggest clones make up around 6.7%. Material for sequencing was PBMCs or T cells enriched from blood (not recorded which). This chain uses TRBV18 with TRBJ2-1; TRBD2 matches at 12 bases. The origin of this receptor is a woman aged 45-60 years who had recovered from COVID-19. The CDR3 nucleotides read TGTGCCAGCTCACCAAGGATGACTAGCGGGGGCTATGAGCAGTTCTTC. Amino acids: CASSPRMTSGGYEQFF.